The 23 T cell receptor beta chains below were found in one sample sequenced in a study of T cells in pancreatic ductal adenocarcinoma. Selected pancreatic ductal adenocarcinoma patients had undergone surgery without neoadjuvant therapy. Sequenced by immunoSEQ multiplex PCR; TCRdb stores in-frame clones only, minus some. The data contain more than 85,000 clones, roughly 95% of them singletons. The sample taken for sequencing was PBMCs. The receptors stem from a human donor with pancreatic ductal adenocarcinoma.

The chain has TRBV11-2 and TRBJ2-3; 7 bases align to TRBD2. The germline V gene has CDR1 SGHAT and CDR2 FQNNGV. The length of the CDR3 is 12 residues. Trimming cost V 0 bases and J 11 bases; bases outside gene matches: 2. This CDR3 reads CASSLEASGQYF. CDR3 bases: TGTGCCAGCAGCTTAGAGGCTAGCGGGCAGTATTTT.

V is TRBV5-4 and J is TRBJ1-2; D possibly corresponds to TRBD1 (6 bases). Trimming cost V 1 base and J 8 bases, with 12 bases left between them. The CDR3 has 13 residues. The V gene's germline CDR1 is SGHNT and CDR2 YYREEE (reference sequence). The CDR3, as DNA: TGTGCCAGCAGCTTGATAGGGGGGGACGGCTACACCTTC. It yields the protein CASSLIGGDGYTF.

The CDR3 DNA is TGCGCCAGCAGCCAAGGGGGACAGGTTTACGAGCAGTACTTC. As protein: CASSQGGQVYEQYF. This chain connects TRBV4-1 to TRBJ2-7, with 8 positions matching TRBD1. V lost 1 base to trimming and J lost 4 bases; unmatched junction nucleotides: 3. In germline, CDR1 is MGHRA, CDR2 YSYEKL. This CDR3 region has 14 residues.

The genes are TRBV11-2 and TRBJ2-7, with 7 bases identical to TRBD1. The CDR3 covers 16 residues. The ends lost 3 bases at V and 2 bases at J; junction bases unmatched: 10. CDR1 SGHAT and CDR2 FQNNGV come from the germline V gene. Here the CDR3 DNA reads TGTGCCAGCAGCTTGTCAGGGGGAGCGGTAACCTACGAGCAGTACTTC. Amino acid sequence: CASSLSGGAVTYEQYF.

Only one count was recorded for this clone. V and J are TRBV7-8 and TRBJ2-1, with D unclear. Germline V gives CDR1 SGHVS, CDR2 FQNEAQ. CDR3 length: 13 residues. Trimming took off 5 bases at V and 6 bases at J, with 11 bases between the two ends. This chain's CDR3 is CASSPMSGNEQFF. Written as DNA, the CDR3 is TGTGCCAGCAGCCCGATGTCGGGCAATGAGCAGTTCTTC.

V gene TRBV11-2 combines with J gene TRBJ2-7, with TRBD1 identical over 9 bases. V gave up 8 bases and J gave up 6 bases; unmatched junction bases: 8. This CDR3 has 13 residues. CDR1 and CDR2 (germline): SGHAT, FQNNGV. CDR3 sequence: CASRDRVFPEQYF. Here the CDR3 DNA reads TGTGCCAGCCGGGACAGGGTTTTCCCCGAGCAGTACTTC.

CDR3 DNA: TGCAGCGTTGTTGAGGACAGCACCTACGAGCAGTACTTC. It yields the protein CSVVEDSTYEQYF. This chain joins TRBV29-1 and TRBJ2-7, with a possible D match to TRBD1 (6 bases). The CDR3 contains 13 residues. The germline V gene encodes CDR1 SQVTM and CDR2 ANQGSEA. V shed 4 bases and J shed 2 bases, with 12 bases lying between them.

Of note for this clone: The same CDR3 is also encoded by other DNA sequences in this sample. CDR3 nucleotide sequence: TGTGCCAGCAGTCAGAACTACGAGCAGTACTTC. Its translation is CASSQNYEQYF. The chain uses TRBV28 and TRBJ2-7; D is undetermined. Germline V lookup: CDR1 MDHEN, CDR2 SYDVKM. This CDR3 contains 11 residues. Trimming took off 5 bases at V and 3 bases at J, with 5 bases between the two ends.

The chain recombines TRBV28 with TRBJ1-5, with D unclear. Germline-derived CDR1 and CDR2 are MDHEN and SYDVKM. The CDR3 runs to 15 residues. The ends were cut back, 6 bases at V and 2 bases at J, with 14 bases in the middle. CDR3 nucleotide sequence: TGTGCCAGCAGATCCAACGGGGAGGGCAATCAGCCCCAGCATTTT. It encodes CASRSNGEGNQPQHF.

The genes are TRBV6-6 and TRBJ2-7; TRBD2 matches at 12 bases. The V gene's germline CDR1 is MNHNY and CDR2 SVGAGI (reference sequence). The CDR3 is 15 amino acids. V shed 7 bases, J shed 4 bases, and the junction held 8 bases outside the gene matches. The DNA of the CDR3 is TGTGCCAGCACACCTAGCGGGGGGGTGAATTACGAGCAGTACTTC. Amino acids: CASTPSGGVNYEQYF.

This sequence joins TRBV30 and TRBJ2-7, with a possible D match to TRBD2 (6 bases). This CDR3 is built from 14 residues. Germline V gene sequence: CDR1 GTSNPN, CDR2 SVGIG (reference sequence). V shed 5 bases and J shed 5 bases, with 19 bases lying between them. This chain's CDR3 is CAWSGVPGRDEQYF. The DNA for the CDR3 is TGTGCCTGGTCGGGGGTGCCGGGTAGGGACGAGCAGTACTTC.

The rearrangement uses TRBV7-3 and TRBJ2-5; D might be TRBD1 (5 bases). The CDR3 has 14 amino acids. The germline CDR1 and CDR2 sequences are SGHTA and FQGTGA. Trimming left V 5 bases short and J 5 bases short, with 15 bases between. The CDR3 region has the DNA TGTGCCAGCAGCCCTGAACGACACAGGGAGACCCAGTACTTC. This sequence encodes CASSPERHRETQYF. The variable domain in full, with the rest retrieved from reference TRBV7-3 and TRBJ2-5, is GAGVSQTPSNKVTEKGKYVELRCDPISGHTALYWYRQSLGQGPEFLIYFQGTGAADDSGLPNDRFFAVRPEGSVSTLKIQRTERGDSAVYLCASSPERHRETQYFGPGTRLLVL.

The V and J genes are TRBV29-1 and TRBJ2-7; TRBD1 matches 11 bases. The CDR3 sequence is 12 residues long. Unmatched junction bases numbered 2, after V lost 7 bases and J lost 3 bases. Looked up from germline, CDR1 is SQVTM and CDR2 is ANQGSEA. DNA for the CDR3: TGCAGCGCCGGGACAGGGGGCTACGAGCAGTACTTC. It encodes CSAGTGGYEQYF.

The chain is built from TRBV5-1 and TRBJ2-7, with 9 bases matching TRBD1. The CDR3 runs to 14 residues. With V trimmed by 4 bases and J by 6 bases, 8 bases remained unmatched. The germline V gene has CDR1 SGHRS and CDR2 YFSETQ. The DNA of the CDR3 is TGCGCCAGCAGCATTTGGACAGGGGAAAGCGAGCAGTACTTC. Translated, it gives CASSIWTGESEQYF. Using reference TRBV5-1 and TRBJ2-7 for the parts outside the CDR3, the full variable domain is KAGVTQTPRYLIKTRGQQVTLSCSPISGHRSVSWYQQTPGQGLQFLFEYFSETQRNKGNFPGRFSGRQFSNSRSEMNVSTLELGDSALYLCASSIWTGESEQYFGPGTRLTVT.

This rearrangement joins TRBV5-5 to TRBJ2-7; 8 nucleotides line up with TRBD2. In germline, CDR1 is SGHKS, CDR2 YYEKEE (reference sequence). CDR3 length: 16 amino acids. Germline trimming cut 1 base from V and 2 bases from J; bases unmatched to any gene: 8. CDR3 nucleotides: TGTGCCAGCAGCTTGTCCGTCGGGGGGGCGACCTACGAGCAGTACTTC. It yields the protein CASSLSVGGATYEQYF.

The rearrangement joins TRBV4-1 to TRBJ2-5, with 8 bases lining up with TRBD2. Trimming took 4 bases from V and 5 from J; bases not matched to a gene: 6. The CDR3 is 14 amino acids. Looked up from germline, CDR1 is MGHRA and CDR2 is YSYEKL. The CDR3 spells CASSRIAGLETQYF. The CDR3 nucleotides read TGCGCCAGCAGCCGAATAGCGGGATTGGAGACCCAGTACTTC.

This clone was recorded once. This sequence joins TRBV9 and TRBJ2-3, with 7 bases aligning to TRBD1. The V and J ends lost 3 bases and 0 bases, in that order; junction bases with no gene match: 1. The germline V gene encodes CDR1 SGDLS and CDR2 YYNGEE. CDR3 size: 14 residues. The CDR3 nucleotides read TGTGCCAGCAGCGGGGGACAGAGCACAGATACGCAGTATTTT. It yields the protein CASSGGQSTDTQYF. The full variable domain, in which reference TRBV9 and TRBJ2-3 provide the parts outside the CDR3, is DSGVTQTPKHLITATGQRVTLRCSPRSGDLSVYWYQQSLDQGLQFLIQYYNGEERAKGNILERFSAQQFPDLHSELNLSSLELGDSALYFCASSGGQSTDTQYFGPGTRLTVL.

The V and J genes are TRBV10-2 and TRBJ1-5, with D maybe TRBD1 (5 bases). The CDR3 is 12 amino acids. V lost 6 bases to trimming and J lost 5 bases, with 8 bases between them. Germline-derived CDR1 and CDR2 are WSHSY and SAAADI. The CDR3 nucleotides are TGCGCCAGCAGGGGGCTAGATCAGCCCCAGCATTTT. This encodes CASRGLDQPQHF.

The chain employs TRBV2 and TRBJ1-4; D gene uncertain. Trimming pared 7 bases from V and 0 bases from J, leaving 18 bases between. CDR3 length: 17 amino acids. CDR1 SNHLY and CDR2 FYNNEI come from the germline V gene. The CDR3 here is CASNRPQEETTNEKLFF. CDR3 DNA sequence: TGTGCCAGCAACCGGCCCCAGGAGGAGACAACTAATGAAAAACTGTTTTTT.

V and J are TRBV5-4 and TRBJ2-1; TRBD2 might be the D (6 bases). Between the trimmed V and J ends, which lost 4 bases and 10 bases, there was a span of 21 bases. Germline V gives CDR1 SGHNT, CDR2 YYREEE (reference sequence). This CDR3 has 15 residues. CDR3 in DNA: TGTGCCAGCAGCCTGAATATAGCGGAGGCAAAGGAGCAGTTCTTC. It is translated as CASSLNIAEAKEQFF.

The genes are TRBV5-1 and TRBJ1-1; 9 bases are a match to TRBD1. Looked up from germline, CDR1 is SGHRS and CDR2 is YFSETQ. The CDR3 spans 14 residues. V was clipped by 0 bases and J by 8 bases; unmatched bases: 5. DNA of the CDR3: TGCGCCAGCAGCTTGGGGGACAGGGACGCAGAAGCTTTCTTT. This gives the protein CASSLGDRDAEAFF. Based on the CDR3 plus reference TRBV5-1 and TRBJ1-1, the full variable domain is KAGVTQTPRYLIKTRGQQVTLSCSPISGHRSVSWYQQTPGQGLQFLFEYFSETQRNKGNFPGRFSGRQFSNSRSEMNVSTLELGDSALYLCASSLGDRDAEAFFGQGTRLTVV.

This rearrangement joins TRBV28 to TRBJ1-5, with D possibly matching TRBD1 (5 bases). Germline-derived CDR1 and CDR2 are MDHEN and SYDVKM. The CDR3 covers 14 residues. Trimming shortened V by 8 bases and J by 1 base, and 12 bases separated the two germline ends. CDR3 bases: TGTGCCAGCTGTTGGAGGGGCAGCAATCAGCCCCAGCATTTT. This encodes CASCWRGSNQPQHF.

The CDR3 here is CASSALVGQPQHF. The CDR3, as DNA: TGTGCCAGCAGCGCCCTAGTAGGACAGCCCCAGCATTTT. The rearrangement joins TRBV7-9 to TRBJ1-5; the D is unclear. The germline CDR1 and CDR2 sequences are SEHNR and FQNEAQ (reference sequence). V gave up 5 bases and J gave up 7 bases, with 12 bases separating them. This CDR3 contains 13 residues. The whole variable domain, filled in from reference TRBV7-9 and TRBJ1-5, reads DTGVSQNPRHKITKRGQNVTFRCDPISEHNRLYWYRQTLGQGPEFLTYFQNEAQLEKSRLLSDRFSAERPKGSFSTLEIQRTEQGDSAMYLCASSALVGQPQHFGDGTRLSIL.